This TCR beta chain was sequenced during a study of esophageal squamous cell carcinoma under preoperative chemotherapy. Time point noted: before preoperative PTX-NDP chemotherapy. TCRdb processed the PCR reads anew with MiXCR; each CDR3 protein has one entry. Here the sample spans 25,000 to 35,000 distinct CDR3 sequences, under 55% being singletons. Note on this clonotype: Relative to the germline gene, one junction end is altered; a read error may explain this.

The sample here was taken from a patient given preoperative chemotherapy. This sequence was found in a human donor with esophageal squamous cell carcinoma. The donor label of this sample is uncertain.

CDR3 in amino acids: CASSLGIPGQNIQYF. Here the CDR3 DNA reads TGTGCCAGCAGCTTGGGTATCCCCGGCCAAAACATCCAGTACTTC. The chain recombines TRBV7-6 with TRBJ2-4; D remains unclear. There are 15 residues in the CDR3. The germline V gene has CDR1 SGHVS and CDR2 FNYEAQ.